What follows are 18 T cell receptor beta chains derived from one specimen sequenced in a study of T cells in Graves' hyperthyroidism and ophthalmopathy (dated by TCRdb to the late 2010s). Libraries came from multiplex PCR. Sequencing took place on an Illumina HiSeq 2000. TCR beta CDR3 regions were amplified from RNA transcripts. A first-round RT-PCR of the TCR CDR3 used the HTBI primer set with the Qiagen OneStep RT-PCR kit. TCRdb reprocessed the public reads (quality trimming at Q25 with fastp, clone calling with MiXCR) and kept in-frame beta chains. Identical CDR3 protein sequences are pooled into one entry, listed with their most common genes and DNA. The sample table records approximately 630,000 distinct CDR3 sequences; 15% to 20% of these occur just once. 3.8% of the sample comes from the top ten. Sequenced sample: blood. These receptors were collected from a woman aged 25 to 39 with Graves' hyperthyroidism.

This rearrangement joins TRBV20-1 to TRBJ2-4; 12 bases are a match to TRBD2. The V segment lost 0 bases and the J segment 8 bases; nucleotides outside the gene matches: 23. Per germline, CDR1 DFQATT and CDR2 SNEGSKA (reference sequence). The CDR3 is 21 amino acids. As DNA, the CDR3 is TGCAGTGCTAGAGATGTAACTGGGGCTAGCGGGAGGGTTGCGCCAAAGGACATTCAGTACTTC. Its translation: CSARDVTGASGRVAPKDIQYF.

This clonotype was detected many times. The chain couples TRBV5-1 to TRBJ2-1; TRBD2 aligns across 9 bases. The V gene's germline CDR1 is SGHRS and CDR2 YFSETQ. The CDR3 covers 16 residues. The ends lost 0 bases at V and 8 bases at J; junction bases unmatched: 9. CDR3 coding DNA: TGCGCCAGCAGCTTGGCCGAAGGACTAGCGAGCTATGAGCAGTTCTTC. Its translation: CASSLAEGLASYEQFF.

There are many counts of this clonotype. The chain links TRBV14 to TRBJ1-1; D call uncertain. CDR1 is SGHDN, CDR2 FVKESK, per germline. The V end lost 4 bases, the J end lost 2 bases, and 8 bases lay between the germline ends. The length of the CDR3 is 13 residues. This CDR3 reads CASSPYINTEAFF. CDR3 coding DNA: TGTGCCAGCAGCCCGTATATTAACACTGAAGCTTTCTTT. Complete variable domain (other parts from reference TRBV14 and TRBJ1-1): EAGVTQFPSHSVIEKGQTVTLRCDPISGHDNLYWYRRVMGKEIKFLLHFVKESKQDESGMPNNRFLAERTGGTYSTLKVQPAELEDSGVYFCASSPYINTEAFFGQGTRLTVV.

This clonotype was found many times. The chain employs TRBV7-2 and TRBJ2-5, with 10 bases that match TRBD1. CDR1 is SGHTA and CDR2 is FQGNSA in the germline V gene. V dropped 5 bases and J dropped 4; count of bases not matched to a gene: 7. The CDR3 is 15 amino acids. The CDR3 DNA reads as TGTGCCAGCAGCCTCCTCCGGACAGGGGGAGAGACCCAGTACTTC. Protein sequence: CASSLLRTGGETQYF.

At least ten counts were recorded for this clonotype. The chain employs TRBV18 and TRBJ2-7; possibly TRBD1 for D (5 bases). V lost 3 bases and J 6 bases, leaving 9 bases between the germline ends. The CDR3 has 12 residues. CDR1 and CDR2 (germline): KGHSH, LQKENI. The CDR3 sequence is CASSPGASEQYF. CDR3 sequence (DNA): TGTGCCAGCTCACCTGGGGCCTCCGAGCAGTACTTC.

This clonotype came up a few times. The chain carries TRBV9 and TRBJ1-1, with D perhaps matching TRBD1 (5 bases). Germline values: CDR1 SGDLS, CDR2 YYNGEE. Trimming took 2 bases from V and 5 from J, leaving 10 bases between them. This CDR3 has 13 amino acids. The CDR3, as DNA: TGTGCCAGCAGCGTTGGGGCTGGGACTGAAGCTTTCTTT. Its translation: CASSVGAGTEAFF.

The V and J genes are TRBV24-1 and TRBJ2-5; 9 nucleotides agree with TRBD1. The CDR3 has 15 amino acids. Germline values: CDR1 KGHDR, CDR2 SFDVKD. V was clipped by 4 bases and J by 5 bases; unmatched bases: 7. The CDR3 region has the DNA TGTGCCACCAGTGACCAGGACAGGGGTTGGGAGACCCAGTACTTC. Amino acid sequence: CATSDQDRGWETQYF.

On this clonotype: Germline and junction disagree at one end, which may indicate a read error. The rearrangement uses TRBV10-1 and TRBJ2-7; D unclear. The CDR3 extends over 14 amino acids. The germline V gene has CDR1 WNHNN and CDR2 SYGVQD (reference sequence). The CDR3 DNA reads TGCGCCACCCTACTCAGGCTGCGAACCCACGAGCGGTACTTC. Residues: CATLLRLRTHERYF.

A remark on this clonotype: One base away lies a much larger clone, so this may be a sequencing read error. The chain carries TRBV12-3 or TRBV12-4 and TRBJ2-2; no clear D gene. The CDR3 extends over 14 amino acids. CDR3 nucleotide sequence: TGTGACAGCAGTTCGAGGACGGAGACCGGGGAGCTGTTTTTT. Amino acid sequence: CDSSSRTETGELFF.

The V gene is TRBV7-2, the J gene TRBJ2-5, with TRBD1 matching 9 bases. Trimming removed 5 bases from V and 4 bases from J; junction bases left unmatched: 8. The CDR3 has 15 residues. The germline CDR1 and CDR2 sequences are SGHTA and FQGNSA. The CDR3 region is CASSQVTGGGETQYF. CDR3 DNA sequence: TGTGCCAGCAGCCAAGTGACAGGGGGGGGAGAGACCCAGTACTTC. The variable domain in full, with the rest retrieved from reference TRBV7-2 and TRBJ2-5, is GAGVSQSPSNKVTEKGKDVELRCDPISGHTALYWYRQSLGQGLEFLIYFQGNSAPDKSGLPSDRFSAERTGGSVSTLTIQRTQQEDSAVYLCASSQVTGGGETQYFGPGTRLLVL.

V and J are TRBV5-1 and TRBJ2-5; 11 bases are shared with TRBD1. Germline values: CDR1 SGHRS, CDR2 YFSETQ. The V gene end was trimmed by 7 bases and the J gene end by 13 bases; junction bases not matched to a gene: 15. CDR3 length: 14 amino acids. DNA for the CDR3: TGCGCCAGCGCTGCCGGGACAGGGGGGTCTGATTGGTACTTC. Translation: CASAAGTGGSDWYF.

This clonotype was seen repeatedly, ten times or more. This chain links TRBV6-6 with TRBJ2-3; D not certain. Trimming removed 0 bases from V and 0 bases from J, with 10 bases in between. Per germline, CDR1 MNHNY and CDR2 SVGAGI (reference sequence). CDR3 size: 16 residues. The CDR3 DNA sequence: TGTGCCAGCAGTTACTCGAAACTAACTAGCACAGATACGCAGTATTTT. Translated: CASSYSKLTSTDTQYF.

This clonotype has ten or more counts. The rearrangement joins TRBV30 to TRBJ2-1, with D perhaps TRBD2 (6 bases). The CDR3 is 14 amino acids. CDR1 GTSNPN and CDR2 SVGIG come from the germline V gene (reference sequence). Trimming removed 1 base at V and 6 bases at J, with 13 bases between. CDR3 loop: CAWSGETSPNEQFF. The CDR3 nucleotides are TGTGCCTGGAGTGGGGAGACTAGTCCCAATGAGCAGTTCTTC.

This clonotype has more than one count but fewer than ten. The chain recombines TRBV19 with TRBJ1-4, with 8 positions matching TRBD1. Trimming cost V 8 bases and J 12 bases; bases outside gene matches: 17. The CDR3 is 15 residues long. Germline loops: CDR1 LNHDA, CDR2 SQIVND (reference sequence). The DNA for the CDR3 is TGTGCCAGTCGAGAATCCGGGACAGGCAGCGGACAACTGTTTTTT. Protein sequence: CASRESGTGSGQLFF.

This clonotype showed up just a few times. The chain is built from TRBV6-2 or TRBV6-3 and TRBJ1-5; D is unclear. Germline V gene sequence: CDR1 MNHEY, CDR2 SVGEGT. V lost 6 bases and J 5 bases, leaving 11 bases between the germline ends. The CDR3 totals 13 residues. This CDR3 is CASSFDRYQPQHF. CDR3 nucleotide sequence: TGTGCCAGCAGCTTTGACCGATATCAGCCCCAGCATTTT.

Only a few counts were recorded for this clonotype. CDR3 DNA sequence: TGTGCCAGCAGCGAGGGACTAGCGGGAGGGCCCAATGAGCAGTTCTTC. The encoded protein is CASSEGLAGGPNEQFF. This chain connects TRBV7-3 to TRBJ2-1; 16 nucleotides align to TRBD2. The V gene end was trimmed by 5 bases and the J gene end by 6 bases; junction bases not matched to a gene: 4. CDR1 and CDR2 from the germline V gene are SGHTA and FQGTGA. The length of the CDR3 is 16 residues. Full variable domain (missing parts from reference TRBV7-3 and TRBJ2-1): GAGVSQTPSNKVTEKGKYVELRCDPISGHTALYWYRQSLGQGPEFLIYFQGTGAADDSGLPNDRFFAVRPEGSVSTLKIQRTERGDSAVYLCASSEGLAGGPNEQFFGPGTRLTVL.

This clonotype was seen only a few times. V is TRBV28 and J is TRBJ1-4; a weak D match, TRBD1 (6 bases). Trimming shortened V by 7 bases and J by 7 bases, and 19 bases separated the two germline ends. The CDR3 has 15 residues. CDR1 MDHEN and CDR2 SYDVKM come from the germline V gene. The CDR3 nucleotides are TGTGCCAGCATCAAGGGGGGGGGGGCGTTTGAAAAACTGTTTTTT. The encoded protein is CASIKGGGAFEKLFF.

This clonotype was counted at least ten times. The chain links TRBV2 to TRBJ2-1; maybe TRBD1 (5 bases). Germline assignment: CDR1 SNHLY and CDR2 FYNNEI. V shed 7 bases and J shed 0 bases, with 10 bases lying between them. The CDR3 contains 14 residues. CDR3 in DNA: TGTGCCAGCACACAGGAGAGCTCCTACAATGAGCAGTTCTTC. It is translated as CASTQESSYNEQFF.